This T cell receptor (beta chain) was profiled in a study of blood T cell repertoires in COVID-19. Study context: COVID-19 samples collected from the United States, Italy and Spain covered acute and convalescent phases. PBMCs, B-cell-depleted T cells, or T cells were the source of the cDNA or gDNA that made up the material.

The CDR3 totals 17 residues. The ends lost 2 bases at V and 7 bases at J; junction bases unmatched: 11. The germline CDR1 and CDR2 sequences are MNHNS and SASEGT. The authors' processing: Reference gene primer amplification gave estimated nucleated cell counts. The assay was immunoSEQ multiplex PCR, and TCRdb's table has in-frame clones only and misses some. From that table come the V and J calls and clone size; the DNA was used to work out D and trimming. The table records about 59,000 clones, about 72% of them present only once. The TCR sequence derives from a man older than 75 with acute or convalescent COVID-19. Material for sequencing was peripheral blood. V and J are TRBV6-1 and TRBJ1-4, with 9 bases matching TRBD1. CDR3 nucleotides: TGTGCCAGCAGTGAACTAAAACAGGGGGCGCGAGTTGAAAAACTGTTTTTT. Its protein is CASSELKQGARVEKLFF.